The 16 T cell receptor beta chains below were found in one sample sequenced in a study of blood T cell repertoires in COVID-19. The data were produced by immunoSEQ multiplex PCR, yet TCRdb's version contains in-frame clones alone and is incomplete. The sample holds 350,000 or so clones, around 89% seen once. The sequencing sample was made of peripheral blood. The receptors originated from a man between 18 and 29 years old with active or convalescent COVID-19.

CDR3 in DNA: TGTGCCACCAGTGACGGGGGGTCAGATACGCAGTATTTT. Translated: CATSDGGSDTQYF. This chain uses TRBV24-1 with TRBJ2-3; TRBD2 aligns across 7 bases. This CDR3 region has 13 residues. Germline values: CDR1 KGHDR, CDR2 SFDVKD. The V gene end was trimmed by 4 bases and the J gene end by 4 bases; junction bases not matched to a gene: 1.

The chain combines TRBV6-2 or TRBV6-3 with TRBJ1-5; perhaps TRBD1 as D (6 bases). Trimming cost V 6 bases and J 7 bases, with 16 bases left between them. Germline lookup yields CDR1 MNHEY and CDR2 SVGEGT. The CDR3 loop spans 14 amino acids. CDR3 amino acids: CASSILKGGQPQHF. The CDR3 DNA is TGTGCCAGCAGCATATTAAAGGGGGGGCAGCCCCAGCATTTT.

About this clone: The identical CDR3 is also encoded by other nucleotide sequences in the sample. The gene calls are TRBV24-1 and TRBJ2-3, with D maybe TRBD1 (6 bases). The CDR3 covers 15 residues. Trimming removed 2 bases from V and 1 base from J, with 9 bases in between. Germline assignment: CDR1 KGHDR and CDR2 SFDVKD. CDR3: CATSDWGRGTDTQYF. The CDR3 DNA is TGTGCCACCAGTGATTGGGGGCGCGGCACAGATACGCAGTATTTT.

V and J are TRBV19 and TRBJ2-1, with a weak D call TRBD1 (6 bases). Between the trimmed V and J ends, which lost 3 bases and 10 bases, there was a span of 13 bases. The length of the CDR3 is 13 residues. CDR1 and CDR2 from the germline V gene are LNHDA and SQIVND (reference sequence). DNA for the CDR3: TGTGCCAGTAGTATTGGGACACCTTTGGAGCAGTTCTTC. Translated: CASSIGTPLEQFF. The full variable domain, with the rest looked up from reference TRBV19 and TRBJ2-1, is DGGITQSPKYLFRKEGQNVTLSCEQNLNHDAMYWYRQDPGQGLRLIYYSQIVNDFQKGDIAEGYSVSREKKESFPLTVTSAQKNPTAFYLCASSIGTPLEQFFGPGTRLTVL.

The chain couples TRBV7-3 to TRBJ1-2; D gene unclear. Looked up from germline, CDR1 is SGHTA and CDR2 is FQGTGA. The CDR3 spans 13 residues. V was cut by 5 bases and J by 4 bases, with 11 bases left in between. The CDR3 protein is CASSPNGGYGYTF. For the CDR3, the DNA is TGTGCCAGCAGCCCAAACGGCGGCTATGGCTACACCTTC.

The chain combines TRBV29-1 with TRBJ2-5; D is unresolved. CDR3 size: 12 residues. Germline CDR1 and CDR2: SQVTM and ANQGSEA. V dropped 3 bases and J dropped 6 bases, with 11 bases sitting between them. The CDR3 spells CSVEARPQTQYF. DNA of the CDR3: TGCAGCGTTGAGGCTAGACCTCAGACCCAGTACTTC.

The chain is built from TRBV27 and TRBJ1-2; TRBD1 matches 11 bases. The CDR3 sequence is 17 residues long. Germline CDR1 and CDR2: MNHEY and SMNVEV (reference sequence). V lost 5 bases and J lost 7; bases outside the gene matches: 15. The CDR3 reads CASSPSDGQGAVSGYTF. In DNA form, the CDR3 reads TGTGCCAGCAGTCCGTCAGACGGACAGGGGGCGGTTTCTGGCTACACCTTC.

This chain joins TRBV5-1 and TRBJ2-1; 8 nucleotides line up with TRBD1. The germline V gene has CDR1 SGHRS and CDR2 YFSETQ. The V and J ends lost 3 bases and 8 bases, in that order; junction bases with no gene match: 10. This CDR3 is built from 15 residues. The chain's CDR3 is CASSWAGQGVDEQFF. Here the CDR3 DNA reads TGCGCCAGCAGCTGGGCTGGACAGGGAGTAGATGAGCAGTTCTTC.

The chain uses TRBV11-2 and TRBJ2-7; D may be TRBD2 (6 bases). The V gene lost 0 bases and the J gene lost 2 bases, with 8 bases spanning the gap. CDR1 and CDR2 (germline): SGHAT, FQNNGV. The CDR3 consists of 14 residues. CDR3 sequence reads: CASSLDWGAYEQYF. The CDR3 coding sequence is TGTGCCAGCAGCTTAGATTGGGGGGCCTACGAGCAGTACTTC.

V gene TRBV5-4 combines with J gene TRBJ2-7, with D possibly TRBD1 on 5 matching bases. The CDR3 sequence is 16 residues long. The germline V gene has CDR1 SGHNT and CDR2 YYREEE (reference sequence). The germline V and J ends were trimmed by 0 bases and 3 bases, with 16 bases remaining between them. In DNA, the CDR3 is TGTGCCAGCAGCTTGGGAGGTTGGGTACAGGACTACGAGCAGTACTTC. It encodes CASSLGGWVQDYEQYF.

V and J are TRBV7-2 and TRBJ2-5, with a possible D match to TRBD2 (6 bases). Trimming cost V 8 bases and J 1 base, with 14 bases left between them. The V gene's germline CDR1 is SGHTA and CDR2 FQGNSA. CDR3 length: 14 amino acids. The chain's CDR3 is CASGTPGVQETQYF. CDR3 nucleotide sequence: TGTGCCAGCGGGACCCCGGGGGTCCAAGAGACCCAGTACTTC. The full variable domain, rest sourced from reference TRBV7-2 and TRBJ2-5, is GAGVSQSPSNKVTEKGKDVELRCDPISGHTALYWYRQSLGQGLEFLIYFQGNSAPDKSGLPSDRFSAERTGGSVSTLTIQRTQQEDSAVYLCASGTPGVQETQYFGPGTRLLVL.

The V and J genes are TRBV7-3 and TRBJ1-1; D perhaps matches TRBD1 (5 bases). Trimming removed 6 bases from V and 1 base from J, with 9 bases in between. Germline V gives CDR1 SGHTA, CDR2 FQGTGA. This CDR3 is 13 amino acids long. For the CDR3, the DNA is TGTGCCAGCAGTATCGACAGGAACACTGAAGCTTTCTTT. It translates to CASSIDRNTEAFF.

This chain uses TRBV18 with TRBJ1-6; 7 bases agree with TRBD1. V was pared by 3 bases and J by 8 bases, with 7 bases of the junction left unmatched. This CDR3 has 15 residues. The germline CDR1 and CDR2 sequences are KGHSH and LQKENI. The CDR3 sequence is CASSPIQGTDSPLHF. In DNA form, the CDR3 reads TGTGCCAGCTCACCTATACAGGGGACGGATTCACCCCTCCACTTT. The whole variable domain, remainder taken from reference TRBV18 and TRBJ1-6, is NAGVMQNPRHLVRRRGQEARLRCSPMKGHSHVYWYRQLPEEGLKFMVYLQKENIIDESGMPKERFSAEFPKEGPSILRIQQVVRGDSAAYFCASSPIQGTDSPLHFGNGTRLTVT.

The CDR3 nucleotides are TGTGCCAGCAGTTACGAACTTATTAACACTGAAGCTTTCTTT. It encodes CASSYELINTEAFF. V is TRBV6-5 and J is TRBJ1-1, with no clear D. The CDR3 runs to 14 residues. Germline-derived CDR1 and CDR2 are MNHEY and SVGAGI. V shed 2 bases and J shed 2 bases, with 9 bases lying between them.

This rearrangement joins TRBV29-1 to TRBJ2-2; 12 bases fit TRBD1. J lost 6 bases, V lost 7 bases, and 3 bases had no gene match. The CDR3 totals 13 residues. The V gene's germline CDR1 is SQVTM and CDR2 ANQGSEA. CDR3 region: CSGGQGAAGELFF. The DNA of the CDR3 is TGCAGCGGGGGACAGGGGGCGGCCGGGGAGCTGTTTTTT.

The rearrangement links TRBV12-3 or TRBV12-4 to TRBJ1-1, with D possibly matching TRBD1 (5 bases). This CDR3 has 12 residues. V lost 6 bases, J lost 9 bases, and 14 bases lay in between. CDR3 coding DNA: TGTGCCAGCAGGACGGACGGACAAAAAGCTTTCTTT. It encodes CASRTDGQKAFF.